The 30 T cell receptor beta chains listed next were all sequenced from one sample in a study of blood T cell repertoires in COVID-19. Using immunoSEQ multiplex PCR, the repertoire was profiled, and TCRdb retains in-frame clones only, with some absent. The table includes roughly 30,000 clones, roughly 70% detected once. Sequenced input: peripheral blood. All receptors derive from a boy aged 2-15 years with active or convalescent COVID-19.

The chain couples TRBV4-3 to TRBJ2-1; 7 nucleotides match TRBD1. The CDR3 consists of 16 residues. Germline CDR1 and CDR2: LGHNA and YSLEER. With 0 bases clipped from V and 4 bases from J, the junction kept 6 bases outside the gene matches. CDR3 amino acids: CASSQDRRGYYNEQFF. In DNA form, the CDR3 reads TGCGCCAGCAGCCAAGATCGCAGGGGGTATTACAATGAGCAGTTCTTC.

The CDR3 region has the DNA TGTGCCAGCAGCGTTAGCGGGGATGTCTACAATGAGCAGTTCTTC. Residues: CASSVSGDVYNEQFF. V and J are TRBV9 and TRBJ2-1; TRBD2 aligns across 8 bases. V lost 2 bases, J lost 3 bases, and 4 bases stayed unmatched. Germline CDR1 reads SGDLS; CDR2 reads YYNGEE. The CDR3 contains 15 residues.

The CDR3 sequence is CASSRAGENEQFF. CDR3 in DNA: TGCGCCAGCAGTCGGGCAGGGGAGAATGAGCAGTTCTTC. V and J are TRBV5-1 and TRBJ2-1; D possibly corresponds to TRBD1 (6 bases). Germline V CDR1 and CDR2: SGHRS, YFSETQ. The CDR3 runs 13 residues. With 5 bases removed from V and 7 bases from J, the gap between germline ends came to 13 bases.

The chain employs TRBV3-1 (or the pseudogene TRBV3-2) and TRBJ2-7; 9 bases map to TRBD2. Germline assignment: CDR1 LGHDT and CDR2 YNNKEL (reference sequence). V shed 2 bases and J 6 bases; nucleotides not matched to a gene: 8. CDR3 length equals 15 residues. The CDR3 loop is CASSQKLSGSFEQYF. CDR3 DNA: TGTGCCAGCAGCCAAAAACTTAGCGGGAGCTTCGAGCAGTACTTC.

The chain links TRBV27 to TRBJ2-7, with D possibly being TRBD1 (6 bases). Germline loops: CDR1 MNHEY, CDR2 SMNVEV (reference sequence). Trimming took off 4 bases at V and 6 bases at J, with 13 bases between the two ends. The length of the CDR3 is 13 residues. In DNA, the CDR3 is TGTGCCAGCAGTTCAGGGGCTTGGGGCGAGCAGTACGTC. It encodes CASSSGAWGEQYV.

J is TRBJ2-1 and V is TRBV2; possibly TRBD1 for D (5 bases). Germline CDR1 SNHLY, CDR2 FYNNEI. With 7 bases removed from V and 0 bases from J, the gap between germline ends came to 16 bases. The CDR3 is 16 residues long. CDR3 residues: CASIKGRASSYNEQFF. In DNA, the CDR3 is TGTGCCAGCATTAAGGGCAGGGCAAGCTCCTACAATGAGCAGTTCTTC.

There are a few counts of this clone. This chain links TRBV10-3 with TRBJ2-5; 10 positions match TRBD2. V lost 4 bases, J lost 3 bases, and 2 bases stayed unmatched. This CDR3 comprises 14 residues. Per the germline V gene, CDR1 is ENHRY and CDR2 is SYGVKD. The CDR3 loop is CAISAGLAEETQYF. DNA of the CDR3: TGTGCCATCAGTGCAGGACTAGCGGAAGAGACCCAGTACTTC.

The CDR3 bases are TGTGCCAGCAGCCCGGGGGGCACTGAAGCTTTCTTT. This codes for CASSPGGTEAFF. The rearrangement links TRBV6-5 to TRBJ1-1, with D possibly TRBD1 on 5 matching bases. The CDR3 is 12 amino acids. V was shortened by 6 bases and J by 4 bases, with 9 bases between the two germline ends. In germline, CDR1 is MNHEY, CDR2 SVGAGI.

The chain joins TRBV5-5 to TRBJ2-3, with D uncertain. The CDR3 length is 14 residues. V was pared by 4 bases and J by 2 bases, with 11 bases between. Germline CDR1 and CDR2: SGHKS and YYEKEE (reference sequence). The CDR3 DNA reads TGTGCCAGCAGCCCGAGAGTCCACACAGATACGCAGTATTTT. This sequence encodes CASSPRVHTDTQYF.

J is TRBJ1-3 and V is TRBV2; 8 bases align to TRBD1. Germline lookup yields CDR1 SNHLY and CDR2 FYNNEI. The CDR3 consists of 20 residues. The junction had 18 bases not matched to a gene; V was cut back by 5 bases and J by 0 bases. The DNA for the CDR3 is TGTGCCAGCAGTCTCAGCCAGGGGGCGACTGGACCCTTCTCTGGAAACACCATATATTTT. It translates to CASSLSQGATGPFSGNTIYF.

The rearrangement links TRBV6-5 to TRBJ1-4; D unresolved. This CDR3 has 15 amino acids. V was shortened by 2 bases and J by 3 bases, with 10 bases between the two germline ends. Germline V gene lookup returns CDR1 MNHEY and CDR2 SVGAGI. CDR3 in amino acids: CASSYGHQANEKLFF. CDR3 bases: TGTGCCAGCAGTTACGGCCACCAAGCTAATGAAAAACTGTTTTTT.

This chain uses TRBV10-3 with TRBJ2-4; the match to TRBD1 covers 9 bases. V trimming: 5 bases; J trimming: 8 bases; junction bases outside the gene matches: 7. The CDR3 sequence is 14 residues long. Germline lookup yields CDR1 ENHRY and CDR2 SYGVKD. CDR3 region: CAISQMTGGDIQYF. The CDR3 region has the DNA TGTGCCATCAGTCAGATGACAGGGGGAGACATTCAGTACTTC.

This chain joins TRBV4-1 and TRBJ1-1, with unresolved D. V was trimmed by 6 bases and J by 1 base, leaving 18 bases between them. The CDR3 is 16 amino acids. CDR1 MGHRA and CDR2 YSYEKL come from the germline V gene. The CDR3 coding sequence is TGCGCCAGCAGTCTCATACCGCGGAGGAGGAACACTGAAGCTTTCTTT. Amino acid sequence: CASSLIPRRRNTEAFF.

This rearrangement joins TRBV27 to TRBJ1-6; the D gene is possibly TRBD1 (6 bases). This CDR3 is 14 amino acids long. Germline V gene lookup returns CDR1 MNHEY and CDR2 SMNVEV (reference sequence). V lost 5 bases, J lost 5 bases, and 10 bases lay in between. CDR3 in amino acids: CASSRRGDNSPLHF. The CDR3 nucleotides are TGTGCCAGCAGTCGCAGGGGAGATAATTCACCCCTCCACTTT.

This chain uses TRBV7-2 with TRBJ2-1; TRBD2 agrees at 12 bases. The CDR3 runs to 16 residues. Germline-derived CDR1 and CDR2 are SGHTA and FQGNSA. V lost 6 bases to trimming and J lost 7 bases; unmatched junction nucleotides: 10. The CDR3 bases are TGTGCCAGCAGGTTTACCGGGACTAGCGGGCCGAATGAGCAGTTCTTC. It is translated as CASRFTGTSGPNEQFF.

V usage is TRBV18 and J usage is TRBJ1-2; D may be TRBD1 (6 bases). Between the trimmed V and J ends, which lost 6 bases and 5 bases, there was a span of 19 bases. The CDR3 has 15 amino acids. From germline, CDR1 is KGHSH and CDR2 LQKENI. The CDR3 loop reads CASSQQLTGPYGYTF. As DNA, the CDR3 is TGTGCCAGCTCCCAACAACTTACAGGGCCTTATGGCTACACCTTC.

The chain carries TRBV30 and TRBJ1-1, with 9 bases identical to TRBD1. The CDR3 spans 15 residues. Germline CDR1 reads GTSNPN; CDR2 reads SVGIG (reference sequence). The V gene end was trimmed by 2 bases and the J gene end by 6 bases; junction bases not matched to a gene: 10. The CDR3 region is CAWSRRDREKSEAFF. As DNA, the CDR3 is TGTGCCTGGAGTAGGAGGGACAGGGAGAAATCTGAAGCTTTCTTT.

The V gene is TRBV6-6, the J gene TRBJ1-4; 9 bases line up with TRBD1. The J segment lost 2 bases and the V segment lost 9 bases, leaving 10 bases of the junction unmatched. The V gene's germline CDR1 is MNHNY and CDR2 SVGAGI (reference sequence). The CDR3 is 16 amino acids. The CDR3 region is CASLQGARGTNEKLFF. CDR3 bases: TGTGCCAGTCTACAGGGGGCGAGAGGGACTAATGAAAAACTGTTTTTT.

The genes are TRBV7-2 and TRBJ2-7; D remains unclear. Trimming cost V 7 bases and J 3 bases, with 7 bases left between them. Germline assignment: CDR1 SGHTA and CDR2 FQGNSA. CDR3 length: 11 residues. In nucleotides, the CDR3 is TGTGCCAGCATTGGCTTCTACGAGCAGTACTTC. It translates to CASIGFYEQYF.

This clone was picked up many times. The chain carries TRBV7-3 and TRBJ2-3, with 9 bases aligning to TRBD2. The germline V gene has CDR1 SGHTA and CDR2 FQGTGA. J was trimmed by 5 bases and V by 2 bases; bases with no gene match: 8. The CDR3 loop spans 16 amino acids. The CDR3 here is CASSLLAGGPRDTQYF. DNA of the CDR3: TGTGCCAGCAGCTTACTGGCGGGGGGGCCCAGAGATACGCAGTATTTT.

CDR3 nucleotide sequence: TGCAGCGTTGAACGCGGGACAGGGGTCAATGAGCAGTTCTTC. As protein: CSVERGTGVNEQFF. The chain uses TRBV29-1 and TRBJ2-1, with 10 bases matching TRBD1. CDR3 length equals 14 residues. J gave up 6 bases and V 2 bases, and 4 bases lay outside the gene matches. Per germline, CDR1 SQVTM and CDR2 ANQGSEA.

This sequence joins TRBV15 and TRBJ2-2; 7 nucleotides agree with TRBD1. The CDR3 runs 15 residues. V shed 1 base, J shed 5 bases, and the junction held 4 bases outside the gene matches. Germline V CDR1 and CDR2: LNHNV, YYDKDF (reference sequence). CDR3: CATSRAGGLTGELFF. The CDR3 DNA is TGTGCCACCAGCAGAGCAGGGGGTTTGACCGGGGAGCTGTTTTTT.

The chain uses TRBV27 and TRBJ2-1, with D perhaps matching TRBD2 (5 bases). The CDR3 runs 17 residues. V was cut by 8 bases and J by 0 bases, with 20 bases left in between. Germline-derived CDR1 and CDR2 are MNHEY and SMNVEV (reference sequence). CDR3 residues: CASFPGRGTSSYNEQFF. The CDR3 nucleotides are TGTGCCAGCTTTCCTGGGAGAGGTACGAGCTCCTACAATGAGCAGTTCTTC.

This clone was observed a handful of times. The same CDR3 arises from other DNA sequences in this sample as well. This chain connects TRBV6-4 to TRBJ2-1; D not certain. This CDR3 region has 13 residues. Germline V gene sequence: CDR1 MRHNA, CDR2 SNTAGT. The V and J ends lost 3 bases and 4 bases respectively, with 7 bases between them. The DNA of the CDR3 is TGTGCCAGCAGTGAATCCCCATACAATGAGCAGTTCTTC. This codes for CASSESPYNEQFF.

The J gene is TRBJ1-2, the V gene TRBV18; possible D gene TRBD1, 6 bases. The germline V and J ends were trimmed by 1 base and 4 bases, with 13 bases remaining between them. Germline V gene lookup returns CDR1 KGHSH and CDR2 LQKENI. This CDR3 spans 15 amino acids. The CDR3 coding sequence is TGTGCCAGCTCACCACAAAACCAGGGGTTCTATGGCTACACCTTC. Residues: CASSPQNQGFYGYTF.

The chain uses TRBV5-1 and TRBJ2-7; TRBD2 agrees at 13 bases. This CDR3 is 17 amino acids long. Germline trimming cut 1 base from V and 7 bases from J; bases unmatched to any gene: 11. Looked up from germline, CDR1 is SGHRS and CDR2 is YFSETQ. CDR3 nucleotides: TGCGCCAGCAGCTTGCTGCCTGGGACTAGCGGGATGAGAGAGCAGTACTTC. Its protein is CASSLLPGTSGMREQYF.

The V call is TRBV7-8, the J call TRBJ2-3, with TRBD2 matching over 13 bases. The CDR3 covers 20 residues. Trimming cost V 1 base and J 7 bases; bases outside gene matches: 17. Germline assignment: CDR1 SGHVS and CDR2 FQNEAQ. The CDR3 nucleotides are TGTGCCAGCAGCTTAGTCGGCGGCGCCGGGACTAGCGGGAAAAGGAATACGCAGTATTTT. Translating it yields CASSLVGGAGTSGKRNTQYF.

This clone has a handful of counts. The CDR3 reads CASSVGSHNQPQHF. As DNA, the CDR3 is TGTGCCAGCAGCGTTGGGAGCCACAATCAGCCCCAGCATTTT. V usage is TRBV7-9 and J usage is TRBJ1-5, with unresolved D. Trimming took off 5 bases at V and 3 bases at J, with 11 bases between the two ends. CDR1 and CDR2 from the germline V gene are SEHNR and FQNEAQ (reference sequence). The CDR3 runs 14 residues.

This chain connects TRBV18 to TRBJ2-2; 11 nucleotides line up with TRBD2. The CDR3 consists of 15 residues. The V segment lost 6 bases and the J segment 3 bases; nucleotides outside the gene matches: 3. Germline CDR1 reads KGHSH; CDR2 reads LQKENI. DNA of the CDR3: TGTGCCAGCTCCACTAGCGGGGGAGACACCGGGGAGCTGTTTTTT. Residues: CASSTSGGDTGELFF.

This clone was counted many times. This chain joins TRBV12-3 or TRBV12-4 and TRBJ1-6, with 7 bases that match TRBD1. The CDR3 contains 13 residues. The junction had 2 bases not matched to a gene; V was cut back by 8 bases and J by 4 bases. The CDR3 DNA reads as TGTGCCAGCGCGGGACAGTATAATTCACCCCTCCACTTT. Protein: CASAGQYNSPLHF.